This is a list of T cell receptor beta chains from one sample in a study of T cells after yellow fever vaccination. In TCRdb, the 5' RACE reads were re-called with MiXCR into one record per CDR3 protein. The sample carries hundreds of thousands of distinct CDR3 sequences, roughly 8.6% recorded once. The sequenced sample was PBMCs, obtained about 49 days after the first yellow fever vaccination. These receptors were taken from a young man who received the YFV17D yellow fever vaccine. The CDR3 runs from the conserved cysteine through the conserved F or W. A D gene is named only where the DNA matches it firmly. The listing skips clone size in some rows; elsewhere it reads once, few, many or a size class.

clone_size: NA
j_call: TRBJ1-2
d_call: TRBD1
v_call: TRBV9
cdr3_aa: CASSVGGTGENGYTF
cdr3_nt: TGTGCCAGCAGCGTAGGGGGGACAGGGGAAAATGGCTACACCTTC

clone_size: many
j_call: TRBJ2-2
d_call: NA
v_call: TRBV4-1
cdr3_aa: CASRQGPDTGELFF
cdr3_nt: TGCGCCAGCAGACAAGGCCCCGACACCGGGGAGCTGTTTTTT

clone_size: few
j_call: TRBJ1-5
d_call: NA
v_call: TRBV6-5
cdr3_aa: CASSYSTQGWGNQPQHF
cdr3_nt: TGTGCCAGCAGTTACTCCACACAGGGCTGGGGGAATCAGCCCCAGCATTTT

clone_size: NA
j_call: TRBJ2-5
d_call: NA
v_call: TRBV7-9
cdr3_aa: CASSLASGNLKETQYF
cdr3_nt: TGTGCCAGCAGCTTAGCTTCCGGGAACTTGAAAGAGACCCAGTACTTC

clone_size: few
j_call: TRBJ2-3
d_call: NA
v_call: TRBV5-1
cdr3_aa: CASSWRDISRDGTDTQYF
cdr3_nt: TGCGCCAGCAGCTGGCGGGACATATCCAGGGATGGCACAGATACGCAGTATTTT

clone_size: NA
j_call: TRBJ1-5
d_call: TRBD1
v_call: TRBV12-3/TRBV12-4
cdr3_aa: CASSQGARQPQHF
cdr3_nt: TGTGCCAGCAGTCAGGGGGCGCGTCAGCCCCAGCATTTT

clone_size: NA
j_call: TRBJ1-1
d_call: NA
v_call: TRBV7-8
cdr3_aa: CASSFALGQGNTEAFF
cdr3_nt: TGTGCCAGCAGCTTTGCCTTAGGGCAGGGAAACACTGAAGCTTTCTTT

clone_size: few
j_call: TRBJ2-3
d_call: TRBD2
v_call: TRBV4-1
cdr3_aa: CASSQDLGGEWNGDTQYF
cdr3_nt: TGCGCCAGCAGCCAAGACCTGGGAGGGGAGTGGAACGGCGATACGCAGTATTTT

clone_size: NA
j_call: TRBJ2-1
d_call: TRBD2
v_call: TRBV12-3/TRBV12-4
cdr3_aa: CASSLGLAGVYNEQFF
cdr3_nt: TGTGCCAGCAGTCTTGGACTAGCGGGGGTATACAATGAGCAGTTCTTC

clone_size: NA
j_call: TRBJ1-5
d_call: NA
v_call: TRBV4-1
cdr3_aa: CASSQRQGNNQPQHF
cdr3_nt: TGCGCCAGCAGCCAGCGGCAGGGGAACAATCAGCCCCAGCATTTT

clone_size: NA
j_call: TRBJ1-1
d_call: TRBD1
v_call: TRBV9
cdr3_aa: CASSPLGRDRGLWTEAFF
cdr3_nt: TGTGCCAGCAGCCCCCTCGGGAGAGACAGGGGATTATGGACTGAAGCTTTCTTT

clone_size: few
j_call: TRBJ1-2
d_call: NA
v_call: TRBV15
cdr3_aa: CATSGDRAYDYGYTF
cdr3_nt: TGTGCCACCAGCGGAGATAGGGCGTATGACTATGGCTACACCTTC

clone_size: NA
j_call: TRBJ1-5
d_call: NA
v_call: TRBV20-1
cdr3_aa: CSAIYAPNQPQHF
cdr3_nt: TGCAGTGCTATCTATGCGCCCAATCAGCCCCAGCATTTT

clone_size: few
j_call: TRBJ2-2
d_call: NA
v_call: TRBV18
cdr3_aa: CASSVTDTGELFF
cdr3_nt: TGTGCCAGCTCCGTGACAGACACCGGGGAGCTGTTTTTT

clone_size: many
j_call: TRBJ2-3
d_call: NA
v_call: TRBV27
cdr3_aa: CASSLTGISTDTQYF
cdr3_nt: TGTGCCAGCAGTTTAACCGGGATTAGCACAGATACGCAGTATTTT

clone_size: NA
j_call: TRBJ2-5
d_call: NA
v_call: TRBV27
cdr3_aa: CASSLRGLVDVPRETQYF
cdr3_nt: TGTGCCAGCAGTTTACGTGGCCTGGTGGACGTGCCCCGGGAGACCCAGTACTTC

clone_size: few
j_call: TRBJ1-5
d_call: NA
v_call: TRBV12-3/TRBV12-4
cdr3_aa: CASSYLRGGQPQHF
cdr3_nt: TGTGCCAGCAGTTACCTCAGGGGCGGGCAGCCCCAGCATTTT

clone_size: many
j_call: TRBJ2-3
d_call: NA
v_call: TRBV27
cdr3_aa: CASSFTRGSTDTQYF
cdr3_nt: TGTGCCAGCAGTTTTACCAGGGGAAGCACAGATACGCAGTATTTT

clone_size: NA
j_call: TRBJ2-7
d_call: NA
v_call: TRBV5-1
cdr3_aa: CASSLADRDWTYEQYF
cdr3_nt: TGCGCCAGCAGCTTAGCTGACAGAGATTGGACCTACGAGCAGTACTTC

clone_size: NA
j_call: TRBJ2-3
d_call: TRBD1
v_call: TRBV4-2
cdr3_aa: CASSLGTAKRTDTQYF
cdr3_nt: TGTGCCAGCAGCCTCGGGACAGCTAAACGCACAGATACGCAGTATTTT

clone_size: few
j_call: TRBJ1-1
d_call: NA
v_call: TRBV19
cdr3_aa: CASSIGRTNTEAFF
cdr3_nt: TGTGCCAGTAGTATCGGAAGAACGAACACTGAAGCTTTCTTT

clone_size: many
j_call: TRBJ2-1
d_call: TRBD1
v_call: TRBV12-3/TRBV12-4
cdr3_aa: CASTDGTGDYNEQFF
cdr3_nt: TGTGCCAGCACGGACGGGACAGGGGATTACAATGAGCAGTTCTTC

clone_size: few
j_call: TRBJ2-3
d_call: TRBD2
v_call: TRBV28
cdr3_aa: CASRLAGGFYTDTQYF
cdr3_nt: TGTGCCAGCAGGTTGGCGGGGGGATTCTACACAGATACGCAGTATTTT

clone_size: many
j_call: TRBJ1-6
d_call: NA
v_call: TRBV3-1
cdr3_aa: CASSQGYRGIRKSPLHF
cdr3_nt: TGTGCCAGCAGCCAAGGATACCGGGGGATCAGGAAATCACCCCTCCACTTT

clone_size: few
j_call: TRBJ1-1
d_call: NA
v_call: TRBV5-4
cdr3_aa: CASSPRTGYTEAFF
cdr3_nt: TGTGCCAGCAGCCCGCGAACAGGGTACACTGAAGCTTTCTTT

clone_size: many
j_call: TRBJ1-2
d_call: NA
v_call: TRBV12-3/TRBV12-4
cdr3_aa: CASSPTDGAYGYTF
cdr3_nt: TGTGCCAGCAGCCCAACGGACGGGGCCTATGGCTACACCTTC

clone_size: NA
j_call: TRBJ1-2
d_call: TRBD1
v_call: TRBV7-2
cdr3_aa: CASSLFSQGARSDGYTF
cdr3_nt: TGTGCCAGCAGCTTATTCTCCCAGGGGGCGCGAAGTGATGGCTACACCTTC

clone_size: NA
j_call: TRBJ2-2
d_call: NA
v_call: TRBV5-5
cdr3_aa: CASSWDIDTGELFF
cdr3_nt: TGTGCCAGCAGCTGGGACATAGATACCGGGGAGCTGTTTTTT

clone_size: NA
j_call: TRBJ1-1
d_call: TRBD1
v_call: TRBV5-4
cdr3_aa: CASSFGQENTEAFF
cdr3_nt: TGTGCCAGCAGCTTTGGACAGGAGAACACTGAAGCTTTCTTT

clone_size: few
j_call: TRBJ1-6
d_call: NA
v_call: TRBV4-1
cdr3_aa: CASSQEAQGANSPLHF
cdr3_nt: TGCGCCAGCAGCCAAGAAGCGCAGGGAGCTAATTCACCCCTCCACTTT

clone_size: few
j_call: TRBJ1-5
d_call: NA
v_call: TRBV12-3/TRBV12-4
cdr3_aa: CASSLLESQPQHF
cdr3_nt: TGTGCCAGCAGTCTCTTGGAGAGTCAGCCCCAGCATTTT

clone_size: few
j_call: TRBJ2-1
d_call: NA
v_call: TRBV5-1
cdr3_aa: CASSWGPYNEQFF
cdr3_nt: TGCGCCAGCAGCTGGGGTCCTTACAATGAGCAGTTCTTC

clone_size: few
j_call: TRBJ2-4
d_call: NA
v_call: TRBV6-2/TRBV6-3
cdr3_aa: CAAGRDIQYF
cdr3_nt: TGTGCCGCGGGCCGGGACATTCAGTACTTC

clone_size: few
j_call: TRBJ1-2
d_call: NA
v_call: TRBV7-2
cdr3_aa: CASSSSDSPPFGYTF
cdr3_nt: TGTGCCAGCAGCTCTTCGGACAGCCCGCCGTTTGGCTACACCTTC

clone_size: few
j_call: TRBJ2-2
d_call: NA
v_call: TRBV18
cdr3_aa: CASSRLQSGGGLNTGELFF
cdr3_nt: TGTGCCAGCTCACGCCTACAATCCGGAGGGGGCTTGAACACCGGGGAGCTGTTTTTT

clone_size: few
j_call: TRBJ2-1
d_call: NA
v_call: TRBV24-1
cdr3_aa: CAITDGSYNEQFF
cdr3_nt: TGTGCCATTACGGACGGATCCTACAATGAGCAGTTCTTC

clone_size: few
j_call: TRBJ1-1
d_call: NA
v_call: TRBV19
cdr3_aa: CASNGGETGRSTEAFF
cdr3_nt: TGTGCCAGTAACGGAGGGGAAACAGGCCGGTCCACTGAAGCTTTCTTT

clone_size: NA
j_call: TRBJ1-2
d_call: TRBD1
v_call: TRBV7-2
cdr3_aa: CASSFDRGPLYGYTF
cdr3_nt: TGTGCCAGCAGCTTCGACAGGGGGCCGCTATATGGCTACACCTTC